This T cell receptor (beta chain) was recovered during a study of a mutant IDH1 vaccine in newly diagnosed glioma. Study-wide context: Patients came in for eight vaccinations, in weeks 1, 3, 5, 7, 11, 15, 19 and 23. Vaccinations were initiated 4-6 weeks following radiotherapy alone, or were given together with temozolomide cycles. Patients got radiotherapy, temozolomide, or both beforehand, and most got both.

Time point meaning: week 11, during vaccination. Vaccinated patients received 300 ug of mutant IDH1 20-mer peptide per dose, with topical imiquimod. Libraries were prepared by immunoSEQ multiplex PCR; TCRdb keeps only in-frame clonotypes and omits some of them. The table lists roughly 130,000 clones, roughly 78% of them singletons. The CDR3 sequence is 12 residues long. Trimming took off 1 base at V and 7 bases at J, with 10 bases between the two ends. Germline lookup yields CDR1 GTSNPN and CDR2 SVGIG (reference sequence). This clone has more than one count but fewer than ten. Its antigen is undetermined.

Sequencing used PBMCs, obtained from a glioma patient whose treatment included an IDH1 peptide vaccine. The TCR was taken from a man in his forties with glioma. The V and J genes are TRBV30 and TRBJ1-1; D is uncertain. This CDR3 reads CAWSAQRGEAFF. Here the CDR3 DNA reads TGTGCCTGGAGTGCGCAGCGGGGTGAAGCTTTCTTT.